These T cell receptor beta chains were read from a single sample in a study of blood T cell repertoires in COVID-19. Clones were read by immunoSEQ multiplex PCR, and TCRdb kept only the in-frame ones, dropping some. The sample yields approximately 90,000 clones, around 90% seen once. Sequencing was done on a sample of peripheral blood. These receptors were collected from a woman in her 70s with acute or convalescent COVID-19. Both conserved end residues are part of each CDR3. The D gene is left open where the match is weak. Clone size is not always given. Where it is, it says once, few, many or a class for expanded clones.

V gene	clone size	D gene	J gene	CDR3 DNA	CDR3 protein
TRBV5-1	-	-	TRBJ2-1	TGCGCCAGCTCGATAGCAGCCCTCTCCGGCAATGAGCAGTTCTTC	CASSIAALSGNEQFF
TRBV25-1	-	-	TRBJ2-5	TGTGCCAGCAGTAACAGGTATAGGGAGACCCAGTACTTC	CASSNRYRETQYF
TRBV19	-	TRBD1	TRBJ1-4	TGTGCCAGTAGTATGGACAGGGTGAATGAAAAACTGTTTTTT	CASSMDRVNEKLFF
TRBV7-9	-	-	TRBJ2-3	TGTGCCAGCAGCACCGGACAGGATACGCAGTATTTT	CASSTGQDTQYF
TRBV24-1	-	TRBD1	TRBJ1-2	TGTGCCACCAGCGTCAGCCTGGGACAGACCCATGGCTACACCTTC	CATSVSLGQTHGYTF
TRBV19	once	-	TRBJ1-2	TGTGCCAGTAGTTCAACCGGGGTGAATGGCTACACCTTC	CASSSTGVNGYTF
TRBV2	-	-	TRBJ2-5	TGTGCCAGCAGTGTCCCCTTAGGTGAGGCCCAGTACTTC	CASSVPLGEAQYF
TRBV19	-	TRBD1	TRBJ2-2	TGTGCCAGTAGTATACCGATCGGGACAGGGGCGACCACCGGGGAGCTGTTTTTT	CASSIPIGTGATTGELFF
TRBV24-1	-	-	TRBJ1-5	TGTGCCACCAGTTCGTCGGTGAATCAGCCCCAGCATTTT	CATSSSVNQPQHF
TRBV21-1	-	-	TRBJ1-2	TGTGCCAGCAGCAAAGAGACAGGAGTGGCTGGGGATGGCTACACCTTC	CASSKETGVAGDGYTF
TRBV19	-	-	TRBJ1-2	TGTGCCAGTGGGCCAATAGACTATGGCTACACCTTC	CASGPIDYGYTF
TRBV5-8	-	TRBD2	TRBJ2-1	TGTGCCAGCAGCTTGGGACTAGCGGGGGACAATGAGCAGTTCTTC	CASSLGLAGDNEQFF
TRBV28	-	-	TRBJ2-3	TGTGCCAGCAGTTTCGACAGCCTCACAGATACGCAGTATTTT	CASSFDSLTDTQYF
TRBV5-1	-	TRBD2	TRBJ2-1	TGCGCCAGCAGCGGGGACTACTACAATGAGCAGTTCTTC	CASSGDYYNEQFF
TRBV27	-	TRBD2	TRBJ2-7	TGTGCCAGCAGTTTAGGGACTAGCGGCCTCTACGAGCAGTACTTC	CASSLGTSGLYEQYF
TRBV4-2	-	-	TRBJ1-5	TGTGCCAGCAGCCAGGGAGTTGTGAATCAGCCCCAGCATTTT	CASSQGVVNQPQHF
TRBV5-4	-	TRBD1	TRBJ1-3	TGTGCCAGCAGCTTGCGGACAGGAGCCGAAGGAAACACCATATATTTT	CASSLRTGAEGNTIYF
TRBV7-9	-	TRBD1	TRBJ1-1	TGTGCCAGCAGACCGGGACAGGGAGACACTGAAGCTTTCTTT	CASRPGQGDTEAFF
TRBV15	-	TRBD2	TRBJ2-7	TGTGCCACCAGCAGAGGCATTCTAGCGGGACTCCTATACGAGCAGTACTTC	CATSRGILAGLLYEQYF
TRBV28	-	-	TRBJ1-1	TGTGCCAGCAGTTCTCCGGCTGGGAGGGGGGCTGAAGCTTTCTTT	CASSSPAGRGAEAFF